The rows below give T cell receptor beta chains drawn from one sample of a study of blood T cell repertoires in COVID-19. Libraries were prepared by immunoSEQ multiplex PCR; TCRdb keeps only in-frame clonotypes and omits some of them. This sample carries 110,000 or so clones, more than 75% of them seen once, and the ten largest clones take approximately 8.1%. Material: peripheral blood. The receptors were gathered from a woman in her thirties or forties with acute or convalescent COVID-19. CDR3s include the opening cysteine and the closing phenylalanine or tryptophan. The D gene is left open where the match is weak. Clone sizes are given selectively: once, few, many, or a class where the clone is expanded.

>TRBD2|TRBJ2-1|TRBV4-2|16|.
TGTGCCAGCAGCCAAGTTACTAGCGGGGTATACAATGAGCAGTTCTTC
CASSQVTSGVYNEQFF
>.|TRBJ1-6|TRBV4-1|17|.
TGCGCCAGCAGCCAAGATTTTAGTATGTTGTATAATTCACCCCTCCACTTT
CASSQDFSMLYNSPLHF
>.|TRBJ2-7|TRBV27|16|.
TGTGCCAGCAGTTTATTTTCAGGGGAAGGGGCCTACGAGCAGTACTTC
CASSLFSGEGAYEQYF
>TRBD1|TRBJ2-6|TRBV19|19|.
TGTGCCAGTAGTATAGGCCACAGGGGGCTAGGCCCTGGGGCCAACGTCCTGACTTTC
CASSIGHRGLGPGANVLTF
>.|TRBJ2-2|TRBV10-3|16|once
TGTGCCGTCAGTAGGGGCAGGGGGGAAAACACCGGGGAGCTGTTTTTT
CAVSRGRGENTGELFF
>.|TRBJ2-5|TRBV7-9|15|.
TGTGCCAGCAGCTTCGTGGCAGTCACGCAAGAGACCCAGTACTTC
CASSFVAVTQETQYF
>TRBD2|TRBJ2-3|TRBV4-1|18|.
TGCGCCAGCAGCCAAACCCTGGTAGCGGGGGTCTCGACGGATACGCAGTATTTT
CASSQTLVAGVSTDTQYF
>.|TRBJ1-2|TRBV19|15|.
TGTGCCAGTAGCCGCCCCGACAGGTCCAACTATGGCTACACCTTC
CASSRPDRSNYGYTF
>.|TRBJ1-5|TRBV5-6|16|.
TGTGCCAGCAGCTGGTCAGGGGCTGGGAGCAATCAGCCCCAGCATTTT
CASSWSGAGSNQPQHF
>TRBD2|TRBJ2-5|TRBV3-1/TRBV3-2|16|.
TGTGCCAGCAGCCCCGGACTAGCGGGGGTACGGGAGACCCAGTACTTC
CASSPGLAGVRETQYF
>TRBD2|TRBJ2-3|TRBV4-3|16|.
TGCGCCAGCAGCCAAGGTCGGGGGGTCGGACCAGATACGCAGTATTTT
CASSQGRGVGPDTQYF
>TRBD1|TRBJ1-2|TRBV18|12|.
TGTGCCAGCTCACTGGACAGGGCGGGCTACACCTTC
CASSLDRAGYTF
>TRBD2|TRBJ2-1|TRBV4-3|17|.
TGCGCCAGCAGCCAAGTTACTTCTAGCGGGGTCAACAATGAGCAGTTCTTC
CASSQVTSSGVNNEQFF
>.|TRBJ2-7|TRBV5-1|14|.
TGCGCCAGCAGCTCGGGGACTGTCCTATACGAGCAGTACTTC
CASSSGTVLYEQYF
>.|TRBJ1-3|TRBV2|14|.
TGTGCCAGCAGTGGACAGGTCGTTCGCGACACCATATATTTT
CASSGQVVRDTIYF
>.|TRBJ2-7|TRBV5-4|14|.
TGTGCCAGCAGCGATTGGACAGATAGGGACGAGCAGTACTTC
CASSDWTDRDEQYF
>.|TRBJ2-5|TRBV7-3|15|.
TGTGCCAGCAGCTTAACTAGGACAGCTCAAGAGACCCAGTACTTC
CASSLTRTAQETQYF
>.|TRBJ2-5|TRBV14|15|.
TGTGCCAGCAGCCCCCTGGCGGGGCTTGGAGAGACCCAGTACTTC
CASSPLAGLGETQYF
>.|TRBJ2-3|TRBV6-5|12|.
TGTGCCAGCAGTTACTCGAGAGATACGCAGTATTTT
CASSYSRDTQYF
>.|TRBJ1-5|TRBV10-3|14|.
TGTGCCATCAGTGAGGGGCAGAGCAATCAGCCCCAGCATTTT
CAISEGQSNQPQHF
>.|TRBJ2-4|TRBV2|15|once
TGTGCCACCGCTACAGGGCAATTTGGCAAAAACATTCAGTACTTC
CATATGQFGKNIQYF
>.|TRBJ2-1|TRBV18|16|.
TGTGCCAGCTCACCACCGGTGGCCGGGTCCTACAATGAGCAGTTCTTC
CASSPPVAGSYNEQFF
>.|TRBJ1-2|TRBV6-6|14|.
TGTGCCAGCATCCTTGCGAGGAATAACTATGGCTACACCTTC
CASILARNNYGYTF
>TRBD2|TRBJ2-3|TRBV29-1|18|.
TGCAGCGTTCCCGCGGGGCAAGGACTAGCGGGGGGCGCGGATACGCAGTATTTT
CSVPAGQGLAGGADTQYF
>TRBD2|TRBJ2-2|TRBV11-2|16|.
TGTGCCAGCAGCCCGGGGGCTAGCGGGGGGTACGGGGAGCTGTTTTTT
CASSPGASGGYGELFF
>TRBD1|TRBJ2-7|TRBV28|14|.
TGTGCCAGCTGCTTTTCGACAGGGGCCTACGAGCAGTACTTC
CASCFSTGAYEQYF
>TRBD1|TRBJ1-6|TRBV30|14|.
TGTGCCTGGGAACCGGGACAGTATAATTCACCCCTCCACTTT
CAWEPGQYNSPLHF
>TRBD1|TRBJ1-4|TRBV7-9|15|.
TGTGCCAGCAGCCCTGGGACAGGGGCGGGTGAAAAACTGTTTTTT
CASSPGTGAGEKLFF
>.|TRBJ2-1|TRBV7-8|12|.
TGTGCCAGCAGCCAAAATGCGGGTGAGCAGTTCTTC
CASSQNAGEQFF
>.|TRBJ2-7|TRBV18|15|.
TGTGCCAGCTCACCACCGCGGGGAACATCCTACGAGCAGTACTTC
CASSPPRGTSYEQYF
>.|TRBJ1-4|TRBV30|16|.
TGTGCCTGGAGCGGACCGGGACACATTATCGGAGAAAAACTGTTTTTT
CAWSGPGHIIGEKLFF
>.|TRBJ2-2|TRBV11-3|17|.
TGTGCCAGCAGCCTCTCCCGCGGCGGGGGCCGCACCGGGGAGCTGTTTTTT
CASSLSRGGGRTGELFF
>TRBD1|TRBJ1-1|TRBV18|17|few
TGTGCCAGCTCACCACTCTACGTGGGACAGGGTGAAGTGGGAGCTTTCTTT
CASSPLYVGQGEVGAFF
>TRBD2|TRBJ2-3|TRBV13|16|.
TGTGCCAGCAGCGGCGAGCGGGGGGGCCCGGCAGATACGCAGTATTTT
CASSGERGGPADTQYF
>TRBD2|TRBJ2-7|TRBV4-3|16|.
TGCGCCAGCAGCCTTAGACTAGCGGGGGTACGGTACGAGCAGTACTTC
CASSLRLAGVRYEQYF
>.|TRBJ1-5|TRBV19|14|.
TGTGCCAGTAGTGGCGGGCAGACCTATCAGCCCCAGCATTTT
CASSGGQTYQPQHF
>TRBD1|TRBJ1-1|TRBV18|16|.
TGTGCCAGCTCACCAGGCAGGGGGTTGGTGGTGACTGAAGCTTTCTTT
CASSPGRGLVVTEAFF
>.|TRBJ1-3|TRBV6-5|14|.
TGTGCCAGCAGTTGGCGGGGCTCTGGAAACACCATATATTTT
CASSWRGSGNTIYF
>TRBD1|TRBJ1-1|TRBV7-2|13|once
TGTGCCAGCAGCTCCGACAGGGGGGAGAAAGCTTTCTTT
CASSSDRGEKAFF
>.|TRBJ1-1|TRBV2|13|once
TGTGCCAGCAGTACAGGGTTGAACACTGAAGCTTTCTTT
CASSTGLNTEAFF
>TRBD2|TRBJ2-1|TRBV5-1|15|.
TGCGCCAGCAGCTTGGCTAGCGGGGGGGCCGGTGAGCAGTTCTTC
CASSLASGGAGEQFF
>.|TRBJ1-6|TRBV5-4|13|.
TGTGCCAGCAGCACGGACAGTAATTCACCCCTCCACTTT
CASSTDSNSPLHF
>TRBD2|TRBJ2-7|TRBV5-4|16|.
TGTGCCAGCAGCTTGGGAGTGGCGGGGGTAATAAGCGAGCAGTACTTC
CASSLGVAGVISEQYF
>.|TRBJ1-2|TRBV5-1|16|.
TGCGCCAGCAGCCCAAACTTAGAGGGCCTGGGATATGGCTACACCTTC
CASSPNLEGLGYGYTF